The TCR beta chain under discussion was sequenced for a study of siplizumab effects on memory and regulatory T cells. Assaying covered 10^5 or so TCR templates per sample. The assay was immunoSEQ multiplex PCR, and TCRdb's table has in-frame clones only and misses some. The table lists about 100,000 clones, more than 85% of them singletons, with roughly 0.16% in the top ten. This CDR3 spans 16 amino acids. Per the germline V gene, CDR1 is SGHVS and CDR2 is FQNEAQ. Trimming took off 0 bases at V and 1 base at J, with 12 bases between the two ends. The sequence was collected from a human donor in good health. Sequences were obtained from CD4+ T cells sorted from blood. The rearrangement links TRBV7-8 to TRBJ1-1; D may be TRBD1 (5 bases). The CDR3 reads CASSLAGASTNTEAFF. Written as DNA, the CDR3 is TGTGCCAGCAGCTTAGCCGGGGCCTCAACGAACACTGAAGCTTTCTTT.